This record concerns one T cell receptor (beta chain) sequence. In the original processing: Reference gene primer amplification in the assay estimated nucleated cell counts. Some clones are missing from TCRdb's copy, which holds only in-frame ones; the method was immunoSEQ multiplex PCR. V and J calls and clone size come straight from that table; D and trimming were deduced from the DNA. The table has around 100,000 clones, approximately 85% seen once. This CDR3 region has 16 residues. V lost 4 bases and J lost 10; bases outside the gene matches: 10. Germline CDR1 and CDR2: LGHDT and YNNKEL (reference sequence). This entry is derived from a study of blood T cell repertoires in COVID-19. Study in general: Nucleic acid was either cDNA or gDNA, and it came from T cells, B-cell-depleted T cells, or PBMCs.

The source material was peripheral blood. This TCR came from a man aged 35 to 55 with acute or convalescent COVID-19. V is TRBV3-1 (or the pseudogene TRBV3-2) and J is TRBJ1-6, with 10 bases fitting TRBD1. The CDR3 coding sequence is TGTGCCAGCAGCCCATCCGACAGGGGGCTTTCCTCACCCCTCCACTTT. Translated, it gives CASSPSDRGLSSPLHF.